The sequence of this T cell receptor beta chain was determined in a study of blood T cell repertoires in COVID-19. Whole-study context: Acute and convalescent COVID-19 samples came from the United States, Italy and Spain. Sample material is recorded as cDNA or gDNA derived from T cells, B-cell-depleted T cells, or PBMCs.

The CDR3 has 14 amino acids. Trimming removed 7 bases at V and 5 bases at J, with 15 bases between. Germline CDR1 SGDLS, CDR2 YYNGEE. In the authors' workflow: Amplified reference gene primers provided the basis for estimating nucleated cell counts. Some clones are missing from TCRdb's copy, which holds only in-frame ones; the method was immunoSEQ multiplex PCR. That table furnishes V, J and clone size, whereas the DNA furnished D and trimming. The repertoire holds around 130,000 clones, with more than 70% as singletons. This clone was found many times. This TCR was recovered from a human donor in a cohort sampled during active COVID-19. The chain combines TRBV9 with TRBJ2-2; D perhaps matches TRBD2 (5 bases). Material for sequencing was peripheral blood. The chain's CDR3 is CASSYGDQTGELFF. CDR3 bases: TGTGCCAGCTCCTACGGGGATCAAACCGGGGAGCTGTTTTTT.